This TCR beta chain was obtained from a study of identical twins. The CDR3 has 12 amino acids. V was cut by 5 bases and J by 3 bases, with 11 bases left in between. Germline lookup yields CDR1 DFQATT and CDR2 SNEGSKA (reference sequence). TCRdb reprocessed the 5' RACE reads with MiXCR, giving one entry per CDR3 protein. The data hold about 190,000 distinct CDR3 sequences, with approximately 16% observed a single time. These sequences were also reported in another study, on T cells expressing NK-cell markers.

This TCR was sampled from a woman in her late teens or twenties in good health. This rearrangement joins TRBV20-1 to TRBJ2-7; D uncertain. The sequencing sample was made of CD8+ T cells sorted from blood. CDR3 bases: TGCAGTGCTCGGAGTGTGGGCTACGAGCAGTACTTC. Protein product: CSARSVGYEQYF.